This paragraph covers one T cell receptor beta chain sequence. Its specificity is not known. The CDR3 has 13 residues. V gave up 7 bases and J gave up 7 bases; unmatched junction bases: 8. Germline CDR1 SGHRS, CDR2 YFSETQ. The sample comes from a study of T-cell memory formation after mild COVID-19. Whole-study context: Across donors, TCR clusters were largely donor specific.

General study points: CD4/CD8 balance held among clones contracting day 15 to 85, and later expanders leaned CD4+.

TCRdb redid the calling of the 5' RACE reads with MiXCR, one entry per CDR3 protein. This table has under 600,000 distinct CDR3 sequences, about a fifth appearing once. This chain joins TRBV5-1 and TRBJ2-7, with 10 positions matching TRBD1. Sample: PBMCs or a T cell subset sorted from them (not recorded which). This TCR was sampled from an adult woman who had mild COVID-19 (a few samples of this study predate the infection). Cell type and time point are not known. CDR3 loop: CASAGTGAGEQYF. DNA of the CDR3: TGCGCCAGCGCCGGGACAGGGGCCGGGGAGCAGTACTTC.